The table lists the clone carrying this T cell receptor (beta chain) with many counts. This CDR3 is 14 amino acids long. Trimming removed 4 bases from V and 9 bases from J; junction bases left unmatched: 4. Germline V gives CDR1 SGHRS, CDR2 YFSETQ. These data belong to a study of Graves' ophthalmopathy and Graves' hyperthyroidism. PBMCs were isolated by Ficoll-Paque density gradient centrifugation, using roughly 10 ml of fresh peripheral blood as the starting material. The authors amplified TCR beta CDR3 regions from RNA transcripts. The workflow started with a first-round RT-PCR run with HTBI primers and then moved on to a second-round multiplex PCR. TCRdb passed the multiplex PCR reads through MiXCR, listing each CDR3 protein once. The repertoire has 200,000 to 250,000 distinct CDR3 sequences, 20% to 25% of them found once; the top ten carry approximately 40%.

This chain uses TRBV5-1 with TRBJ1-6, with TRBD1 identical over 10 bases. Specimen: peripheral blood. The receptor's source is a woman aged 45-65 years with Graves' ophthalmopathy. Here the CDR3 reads CASSKDRGASPLHF. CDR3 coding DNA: TGCGCCAGCAGCAAGGACAGGGGGGCTTCACCCCTCCACTTT. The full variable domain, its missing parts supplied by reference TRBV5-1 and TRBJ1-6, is KAGVTQTPRYLIKTRGQQVTLSCSPISGHRSVSWYQQTPGQGLQFLFEYFSETQRNKGNFPGRFSGRQFSNSRSEMNVSTLELGDSALYLCASSKDRGASPLHFGNGTRLTVT.